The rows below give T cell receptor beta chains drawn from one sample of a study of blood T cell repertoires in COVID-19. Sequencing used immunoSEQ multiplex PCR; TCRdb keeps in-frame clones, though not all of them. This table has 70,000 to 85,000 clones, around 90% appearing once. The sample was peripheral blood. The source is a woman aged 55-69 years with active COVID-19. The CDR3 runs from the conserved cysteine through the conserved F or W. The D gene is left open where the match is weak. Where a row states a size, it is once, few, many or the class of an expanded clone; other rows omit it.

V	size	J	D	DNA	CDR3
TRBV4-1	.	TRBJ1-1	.	TGCGCCAGCAGCCCAGCTGGGACACTGAACACTGAAGCTTTCTTT	CASSPAGTLNTEAFF
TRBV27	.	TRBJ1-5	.	TGTGCCAGCAGGGGTGGGGGGGCATCGCAGCCCCAGCATTTT	CASRGGGASQPQHF
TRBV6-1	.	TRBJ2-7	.	TGTGCCAGCAGTGAGGAGCTTGGGTGGGCCTACGAGCAGTACTTC	CASSEELGWAYEQYF
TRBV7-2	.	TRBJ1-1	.	TGTGCCAGCAGCTTAATGAGGGACACTGAAGCTTTCTTT	CASSLMRDTEAFF
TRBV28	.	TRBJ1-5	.	TGTGCCAGCAGTTTTTCGGGGAGGGGTAGCAATCAGCCCCAGCATTTT	CASSFSGRGSNQPQHF
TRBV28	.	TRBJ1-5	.	TGTGCCAGCAGTTTACCAGGGGACAATCAGCCCCAGCATTTT	CASSLPGDNQPQHF
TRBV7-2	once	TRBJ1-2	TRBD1	TGTGCCAGCAGCCACCCGACAGGGGTTAGTGGCTACACCTTC	CASSHPTGVSGYTF
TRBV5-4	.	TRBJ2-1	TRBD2	TGTGCCAGCAGCGCCGGACTAGCGGGGGGGGTTGGTGAGCAGTTCTTC	CASSAGLAGGVGEQFF
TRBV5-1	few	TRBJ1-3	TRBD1	TGCGCCAGCAGCAATAGTTTGGGACAGGGGCACGGAAACACCATATATTTT	CASSNSLGQGHGNTIYF
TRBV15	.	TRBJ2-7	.	TGTGCCACCAGCATTGACCGTTGGACAGTAGCCGACTTC	CATSIDRWTVADF
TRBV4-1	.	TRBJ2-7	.	TGCGCCAGCAGCCAAGTTCGGAGGGCCTACGAGCAGTACTTC	CASSQVRRAYEQYF
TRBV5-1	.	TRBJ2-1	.	TGCGCCAGCAGCTCCTACGGTGGGGCCAATGAGCAGTTCTTC	CASSSYGGANEQFF
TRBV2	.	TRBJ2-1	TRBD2	TGTGCCAGCAGCGGCTTAGCGGGGGGCTACAATGAGCAGTTCTTC	CASSGLAGGYNEQFF
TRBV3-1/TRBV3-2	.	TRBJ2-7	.	TGTGCCAGCAGCCAAGCCCCCCGGTGGGGGCAATACGAGCAGTACTTC	CASSQAPRWGQYEQYF
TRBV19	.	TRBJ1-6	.	TGTGCCAGTAGTATAGATTCAGATTCACCCCTCCACTTT	CASSIDSDSPLHF
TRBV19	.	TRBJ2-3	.	TGTGCCAGTAGTGTGGGCCAGGGAACAGATACGCAGTATTTT	CASSVGQGTDTQYF
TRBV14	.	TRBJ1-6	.	TGTGCCAGCAGCCCAGGACAATATAATTCACCCCTCCACTTT	CASSPGQYNSPLHF
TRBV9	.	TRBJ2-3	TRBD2	TGTGCCAGCAGCGTGGGAGGGTGGGGCCCAGATACGCAGTATTTT	CASSVGGWGPDTQYF